Listed here are 7 T cell receptor beta chains from one sample, sequenced in a study of shared clonotypes between healthy human individuals. Sequenced by immunoSEQ multiplex PCR; TCRdb stores in-frame clones only, minus some. The sample includes about 1 million clones, roughly 75% seen only once; the top ten take over 1.3%. Source material: memory CD4+ T cells sorted from blood. As to subset: CD45RA-negative fraction. These receptors were obtained from a man aged 18 to 29 in good health.

The genes are TRBV5-1 and TRBJ2-2, with 9 nucleotides matching TRBD1. CDR1 and CDR2 from the germline V gene are SGHRS and YFSETQ. The trim removed 3 bases at V and 3 bases at J, leaving 3 bases unmatched. The CDR3 is made up of 15 amino acids. Here the CDR3 DNA reads TGCGCCAGCAGCTCGCGGACAGGGGACACCGGGGAGCTGTTTTTT. This codes for CASSSRTGDTGELFF.

The chain links TRBV5-1 to TRBJ2-1; a weak D match, TRBD2 (5 bases). The CDR3 is 12 amino acids. V was trimmed by 3 bases and J by 10 bases, leaving 11 bases between them. Germline assignment: CDR1 SGHRS and CDR2 YFSETQ. The CDR3 bases are TGCGCCAGCAGCTCGATAGCGCCAGAGCAGTTCTTC. Amino acids: CASSSIAPEQFF.

The J gene is TRBJ1-1, the V gene TRBV19; D is unresolved. V was cut by 10 bases and J by 2 bases, with 20 bases left in between. Germline CDR1 LNHDA, CDR2 SQIVND (reference sequence). CDR3 size: 15 residues. The CDR3 DNA reads as TGTGCCACCACGGACGGGAGTAACATAAACACTGAAGCTTTCTTT. Amino acids: CATTDGSNINTEAFF.

This chain links TRBV5-1 with TRBJ2-5; 10 bases align to TRBD1. Germline CDR1 and CDR2: SGHRS and YFSETQ. V was clipped by 4 bases and J by 5 bases; unmatched bases: 8. The CDR3 totals 15 residues. The CDR3 DNA follows: TGCGCCAGCAGCCGCTCAGGGACAGGGGAGGAGACCCAGTACTTC. Translating it yields CASSRSGTGEETQYF.

The CDR3 sequence is CASSYGRHTYEQYF. The CDR3 DNA sequence: TGTGCCAGCAGTTACGGTCGCCATACCTACGAGCAGTACTTC. This chain joins TRBV6-5 and TRBJ2-7; D remains unclear. Germline assignment: CDR1 MNHEY and CDR2 SVGAGI. CDR3 length equals 14 residues. V was shortened by 2 bases and J by 2 bases, with 10 bases between the two germline ends.

The CDR3 DNA sequence: TGTGCCAGCAGCTTAGCCGGTAGCACTAAGCAGTACTTC. It codes for CASSLAGSTKQYF. J is TRBJ2-7 and V is TRBV7-9; unclear D gene. This CDR3 has 13 residues. V lost 0 bases to trimming and J lost 8 bases, with 11 bases between them. Per germline, CDR1 SEHNR and CDR2 FQNEAQ (reference sequence).

Ten or more counts support this clone. This rearrangement joins TRBV29-1 to TRBJ2-2, with D possibly matching TRBD2 (6 bases). This CDR3 spans 14 amino acids. Germline CDR1 is SQVTM and CDR2 is ANQGSEA. Trimming pared 6 bases from V and 0 bases from J, leaving 11 bases between. The CDR3, as DNA: TGCAGCGTAATAAGGGACTCGAACACCGGGGAGCTGTTTTTT. Its protein product is CSVIRDSNTGELFF.